This TCR beta chain was documented in a study of cytomegalovirus exposure and HLA in healthy donors. The germline V gene encodes CDR1 SGHRS and CDR2 YFSETQ. Trimming left V 2 bases short and J 5 bases short, with 10 bases between. The CDR3 runs to 13 residues. The study ran its PCR with 60 Vbeta and 13 Jbeta primers. The protocol was immunoSEQ multiplex PCR, while the TCRdb copy is restricted to in-frame clones and leaves out a portion. The sample lists roughly 100,000 clones; under 80% were seen once. Study-wide results and limits: In a later analysis, TCR beta V- and J-gene trimming was associated with a missense DCLRE1C variant. The likely explanation for a cluster of highly shared sequence variants was sequencing artifact. The HLA-A and HLA-B alleles of most subjects were reportedly predicted accurately from TCR beta sequences.

Details on this clone: Antigen: not known.

The chain is built from TRBV5-1 and TRBJ1-1; D is possibly TRBD1 (5 bases). The receptor was derived from a man aged 40-49 years in good health and CMV-seropositive. Input material: PBMCs. The CDR3 protein is CASSFEAGTEAFF. The CDR3 DNA reads TGCGCCAGCAGCTTTGAAGCAGGGACTGAAGCTTTCTTT.